This T cell receptor beta chain is drawn from a study of CXCR3-negative and CXCR3-positive naive CD8 T cells. For the study at large: The libraries yielded roughly 130 million TRB reads, about 1.5 +/- 0.3 million each.

Study findings and constraints: The study found more hydrophobic TRB CDR3s in CXCR3-positive naive cells than in CXCR3-negative naive cells. For memory CD8+ cells diversity was much lower, but both naive subsets had comparably high diversity. Expression of CXCR3 was partially reduced after cryopreservation, and fresh PBMCs were used in most assays.

CDR1 is MNHEY, CDR2 SVGEGT, per germline. This CDR3 contains 14 residues. Naive CD8+ T cells showed CD45RO-CCR7+CD27+CD95-. A word on this clonotype: The antigen is not known.

TRB cDNA was prepared as libraries by UMI-labeled 5' RACE. TCRdb re-called the 5' RACE reads and catalogs CDR3 proteins one per entry, DNA excluded. This repertoire comprises about 120,000 distinct CDR3 sequences; its ten largest clones make up roughly 0.35%. This receptor was identified in a human donor in good health. Some clones in this sample may be carry-over from other donors' samples. The source material was naive CXCR3+ CD8+ T cells from blood. Documented subset: CD45RO-CCR7+CD27+CD95- naive CD8+ T cells expressing CXCR3 (TNR3+). The chain carries TRBV6-2 or TRBV6-3 and TRBJ2-4. This chain's CDR3 is CASSPDLAKNIQYF.